Given below is one TCR beta chain in context. These data come from a study of blood T cell repertoires in COVID-19. About the study: Researchers got acute and convalescent COVID-19 samples from the United States, Italy and Spain. Nucleic acid was either cDNA or gDNA, and it came from T cells, B-cell-depleted T cells, or PBMCs.

The germline V and J ends were trimmed by 3 bases and 0 bases, with 6 bases remaining between them. CDR1 is KGHSH and CDR2 is LQKENI in the germline V gene. The CDR3 spans 14 residues. Original processing methods: Reference gene primer amplification gave nucleated cell count estimates. The data were produced by immunoSEQ multiplex PCR, yet TCRdb's version contains in-frame clones alone and is incomplete. V and J calls and clone size are as listed in that table; D and trimming were resolved from the DNA. The table shows 180,000 or so clones, with 76% occurring only once. The V and J genes are TRBV18 and TRBJ1-3; D is unclear. The TCR comes from a woman aged 45-59 years with active or convalescent COVID-19. The sequenced material came from peripheral blood. CDR3 residues: CASSPPISGNTIYF. The CDR3 nucleotides are TGTGCCAGCTCACCCCCCATCTCTGGAAACACCATATATTTT.